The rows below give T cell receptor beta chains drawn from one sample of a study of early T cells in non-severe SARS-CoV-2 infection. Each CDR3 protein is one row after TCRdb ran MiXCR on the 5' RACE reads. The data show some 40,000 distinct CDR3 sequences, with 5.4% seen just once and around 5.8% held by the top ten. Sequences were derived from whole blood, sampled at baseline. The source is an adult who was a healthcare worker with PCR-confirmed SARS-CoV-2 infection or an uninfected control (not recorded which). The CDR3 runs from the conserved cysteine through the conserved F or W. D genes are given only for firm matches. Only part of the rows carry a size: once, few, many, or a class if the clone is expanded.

CASSQWLAGEYEQYF TGCGCCAGCAGCCAATGGCTAGCGGGAGAATACGAGCAGTACTTC TRBV4-1 15 TRBD2 TRBJ2-7 few
CASSQGQFVYGYTF TGTGCCAGCAGCCAAGGACAGTTCGTTTATGGCTACACCTTC TRBV14 14 - TRBJ1-2 many
CASSPQMNEQFF TGTGCCAGCTCACCACAGATGAATGAGCAGTTCTTC TRBV18 12 - TRBJ2-1 many
CASSENRGLAGVDTQYF TGTGCCAGCAGCGAAAACCGAGGACTAGCGGGAGTAGATACGCAGTATTTT TRBV9 17 TRBD2 TRBJ2-3 many
CASRHGSGNTIYF TGTGCCAGCAGACACGGCTCTGGAAACACCATATATTTT TRBV7-9 13 - TRBJ1-3 many
CASSKRDGGNTGELFF TGTGCCAGCAGTAAAAGGGACGGAGGGAACACCGGGGAGCTGTTTTTT TRBV28 16 - TRBJ2-2 few
CASSLALRGPGANVLTF TGTGCCAGCAGCTTGGCTCTTAGGGGGCCTGGGGCCAACGTCCTGACTTTC TRBV5-6 17 TRBD1 TRBJ2-6 few
CASTLSGPPDTQYF TGTGCCAGCACCCTATCGGGCCCGCCAGATACGCAGTATTTT TRBV6-5 14 - TRBJ2-3 few
CASNEGVGGPQDTQYF TGTGCCAGCAATGAAGGGGTGGGGGGCCCCCAAGATACGCAGTATTTT TRBV2 16 - TRBJ2-3 -
CASSPLTSGRVNEQFF TGTGCCAGCAGCCCTCTCACTAGCGGGAGAGTCAATGAGCAGTTCTTC TRBV3-2 16 - TRBJ2-1 few
CTSSPSPRGKEPYEQYF TGCACCAGCAGCCCAAGCCCCCGTGGTAAGGAGCCCTACGAGCAGTACTTC TRBV4-1 17 - TRBJ2-7 many